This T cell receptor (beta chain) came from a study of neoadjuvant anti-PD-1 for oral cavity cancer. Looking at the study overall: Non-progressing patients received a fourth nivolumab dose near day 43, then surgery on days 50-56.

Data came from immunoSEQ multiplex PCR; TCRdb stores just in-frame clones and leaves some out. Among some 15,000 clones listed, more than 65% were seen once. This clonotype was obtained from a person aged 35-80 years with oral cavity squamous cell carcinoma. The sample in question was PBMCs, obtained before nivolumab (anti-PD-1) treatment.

CDR3 amino acids: CASSLQGPQFEQYF. CDR3 nucleotide sequence: TGTGCCAGCAGCTTGCAGGGACCTCAGTTCGAGCAGTACTTC. The rearrangement links TRBV5-5 to TRBJ2-7; D may correspond to TRBD1 or TRBD2 (5 bases each). The CDR3 consists of 14 residues. Trimming took off 1 base at V and 6 bases at J, with 14 bases between the two ends. CDR1 SGHKS and CDR2 YYEKEE come from the germline V gene (reference sequence).